The present TCR beta chain was sequenced within a study of cytomegalovirus exposure and HLA in healthy donors. 60 Vbeta and 13 Jbeta primers were used in PCR. This table comes from immunoSEQ multiplex PCR, and its TCRdb copy is limited to in-frame clones, with some not included. The table lists 90,000 to 150,000 clones, 63% of them singletons. CDR3 length: 13 amino acids. Germline V gives CDR1 SNHLY, CDR2 FYNNEI. The germline V and J ends were trimmed by 4 bases and 0 bases, with 6 bases remaining between them. The receptor comes from a man aged 35-49 years in good health and CMV-seropositive. The sample consisted of PBMCs. The chain combines TRBV2 with TRBJ1-2; weak D call: TRBD1 (5 bases). DNA for the CDR3: TGTGCCAGCAGTGCAGGGTCTAACTATGGCTACACCTTC. Its protein is CASSAGSNYGYTF. The entire variable domain, with the rest obtained from reference TRBV2 and TRBJ1-2, is as follows: EPEVTQTPSHQVTQMGQEVILRCVPISNHLYFYWYRQILGQKVEFLVSFYNNEISEKSEIFDDQFSVERPDGSNFTLKIRSTKLEDSAMYFCASSAGSNYGYTFGSGTRLTVV.